A selection of T cell receptor beta chains follows, all from one sample in a study of beta chain features in type 1 diabetes. Some clones are missing from TCRdb's copy, which holds only in-frame ones; the method was immunoSEQ multiplex PCR. The sample shows around 250,000 clones, 11% to 15% of them seen only once. Sequencing used naive CD4+ T cells from blood. Receptors were obtained from a man aged 25-40 years with type 1 diabetes. Both conserved end residues are part of each CDR3. A D gene is named only where the DNA matches it firmly. Not all rows give a size; the values are once, few, many and, for expanded clones, a class.

clone size: .
J gene: TRBJ2-7
D gene: .
V gene: TRBV30
CDR3 DNA: TGTGCCTGGAACAGGGCGAGCTCCTACGAGCAGTACTTC
CDR3 protein: CAWNRASSYEQYF

clone size: few
J gene: TRBJ1-1
D gene: .
V gene: TRBV6-5
CDR3 DNA: TGTGCCAGCAGGCGGGACACTGAAGCTTTCTTT
CDR3 protein: CASRRDTEAFF

clone size: .
J gene: TRBJ2-1
D gene: TRBD2
V gene: TRBV25-1
CDR3 DNA: TGTGCCAGCAGTGAATTTCTGGGAGCGGGATCTTACAATGAGCAGTTCTTC
CDR3 protein: CASSEFLGAGSYNEQFF

clone size: few
J gene: TRBJ2-7
D gene: TRBD2
V gene: TRBV5-4
CDR3 DNA: TGTGCCAGCAGCCCTAGCGGGAGGGCCAACGAGCAGTACTTC
CDR3 protein: CASSPSGRANEQYF

clone size: few
J gene: TRBJ2-7
D gene: .
V gene: TRBV30
CDR3 DNA: TGTGCCTCCACCCTGGGAGCCAGCTCCTACGAGCAGTACTTC
CDR3 protein: CASTLGASSYEQYF

clone size: once
J gene: TRBJ1-4
D gene: .
V gene: TRBV5-4
CDR3 DNA: TGTGCCAGCAGCTTGGACACCAATGAAAAACTGTTTTTT
CDR3 protein: CASSLDTNEKLFF

clone size: .
J gene: TRBJ2-5
D gene: .
V gene: TRBV18
CDR3 DNA: TGTGCCAGCTCTACGGAAGAGACCCAGTACTTC
CDR3 protein: CASSTEETQYF

clone size: .
J gene: TRBJ2-5
D gene: .
V gene: TRBV18
CDR3 DNA: TGTGCCAGCCGGGGGGAGACCCAGTACTTC
CDR3 protein: CASRGETQYF

clone size: .
J gene: TRBJ1-1
D gene: TRBD1
V gene: TRBV18
CDR3 DNA: TGTGCCAGCTCACCAGCGCCAGGGGGGACTGAAGCTTTCTTT
CDR3 protein: CASSPAPGGTEAFF

clone size: few
J gene: TRBJ2-3
D gene: .
V gene: TRBV7-9
CDR3 DNA: TGTGCCAGCAGCTTAGCGGGGACACCCACAGATACGCAGTATTTT
CDR3 protein: CASSLAGTPTDTQYF

clone size: few
J gene: TRBJ2-1
D gene: TRBD2
V gene: TRBV15
CDR3 DNA: TGTGCCACCAGCAGAGGGGGGCTAGCGGGATTGAATGAGCAGTTCTTC
CDR3 protein: CATSRGGLAGLNEQFF

clone size: .
J gene: TRBJ2-1
D gene: TRBD2
V gene: TRBV18
CDR3 DNA: TGTGCCAGCTCCGTGGCTAGCGGGGAGGGTGAGCAGTTCTTC
CDR3 protein: CASSVASGEGEQFF

clone size: few
J gene: TRBJ2-4
D gene: .
V gene: TRBV11-2
CDR3 DNA: TGTGCCAGCAGCTTAGCCGTAGCCAAAAACATTCAGTACTTC
CDR3 protein: CASSLAVAKNIQYF

clone size: .
J gene: TRBJ2-1
D gene: .
V gene: TRBV2
CDR3 DNA: TGTGCCAGCAGTTGGACATCCTCCTACAATGAGCAGTTCTTC
CDR3 protein: CASSWTSSYNEQFF

clone size: .
J gene: TRBJ2-1
D gene: TRBD2
V gene: TRBV30
CDR3 DNA: TGTGCCTGGAACGCCGGGACTAGCGACAATGAGCAGTTCTTC
CDR3 protein: CAWNAGTSDNEQFF

clone size: .
J gene: TRBJ1-1
D gene: .
V gene: TRBV25-1
CDR3 DNA: TGTGCCAGCAGTGAAACGAGGGTCGGCGGAGCTTTCTTT
CDR3 protein: CASSETRVGGAFF

clone size: .
J gene: TRBJ1-2
D gene: .
V gene: TRBV27
CDR3 DNA: TGTGCCAGCAGTTTAACAGCAGGCATCGGCGGCTACACCTTC
CDR3 protein: CASSLTAGIGGYTF

clone size: few
J gene: TRBJ1-1
D gene: TRBD1
V gene: TRBV9
CDR3 DNA: TGTGCCAGCAGCCCAAGGACAGGGTCTTTGAACACTGAAGCTTTCTTT
CDR3 protein: CASSPRTGSLNTEAFF

clone size: few
J gene: TRBJ2-3
D gene: TRBD2
V gene: TRBV5-1
CDR3 DNA: TGCGCCAGCAGCGGACTAGCCCCTAGCACAGATACGCAGTATTTT
CDR3 protein: CASSGLAPSTDTQYF

clone size: few
J gene: TRBJ2-3
D gene: TRBD1
V gene: TRBV5-4
CDR3 DNA: TGTGCCAGCAGCACCAGGACAGGGGGCACAGATACGCAGTATTTT
CDR3 protein: CASSTRTGGTDTQYF

clone size: .
J gene: TRBJ2-3
D gene: TRBD2
V gene: TRBV6-1
CDR3 DNA: TGTGCCAGCAGTGCCCTAGCGGGAGGGTGGGGAGGCACAGATACGCAGTATTTT
CDR3 protein: CASSALAGGWGGTDTQYF

clone size: few
J gene: TRBJ2-3
D gene: .
V gene: TRBV27
CDR3 DNA: TGTGCCAGCAGCTGGGGGCTGGATACGCAGTATTTT
CDR3 protein: CASSWGLDTQYF

clone size: .
J gene: TRBJ1-5
D gene: TRBD1
V gene: TRBV2
CDR3 DNA: TGTGCCAGCAGCGGACAGGCCAATCAGCCCCAGCATTTT
CDR3 protein: CASSGQANQPQHF

clone size: .
J gene: TRBJ2-5
D gene: .
V gene: TRBV18
CDR3 DNA: TGTGCCAGCTCACCCGTCACAGAACAAGAGACCCAGTACTTC
CDR3 protein: CASSPVTEQETQYF

clone size: .
J gene: TRBJ1-2
D gene: .
V gene: TRBV21-1
CDR3 DNA: TGTGCCAGCAGCAAAGTACAGGGGCGCTTCCACTTCTATGGCTACACCTTC
CDR3 protein: CASSKVQGRFHFYGYTF

clone size: few
J gene: TRBJ1-4
D gene: .
V gene: TRBV5-1
CDR3 DNA: TGCGCCAGCAGCCCGCGGACAGATGAAAAACTGTTTTTT
CDR3 protein: CASSPRTDEKLFF

clone size: few
J gene: TRBJ2-1
D gene: TRBD2
V gene: TRBV10-3
CDR3 DNA: TGTGCCATCAGTGAGGCAGCTACTAGCGGGGGGATTAATGAGCAGTTCTTC
CDR3 protein: CAISEAATSGGINEQFF

clone size: few
J gene: TRBJ2-7
D gene: TRBD2
V gene: TRBV4-1
CDR3 DNA: TGCGCCAGCAGCCAAGGTGTCCCCGCGGGACTAGCGGGAGGGAGGTCCTACGAGCAGTACTTC
CDR3 protein: CASSQGVPAGLAGGRSYEQYF

clone size: .
J gene: TRBJ1-2
D gene: .
V gene: TRBV5-1
CDR3 DNA: TGCGCCAGCAGCTTGGTTCCGGGTGAGGATGGCTACACCTTC
CDR3 protein: CASSLVPGEDGYTF

clone size: .
J gene: TRBJ2-4
D gene: .
V gene: TRBV6-1
CDR3 DNA: TGTGCCAGCACCTCAGGGGAAGGTCGATTGAACATTCAGTACTTC
CDR3 protein: CASTSGEGRLNIQYF

clone size: .
J gene: TRBJ1-5
D gene: .
V gene: TRBV4-1
CDR3 DNA: TGCGCCAGCAGCCAGGCCAATCAGCCCCAGCATTTT
CDR3 protein: CASSQANQPQHF

clone size: few
J gene: TRBJ2-7
D gene: TRBD1
V gene: TRBV7-9
CDR3 DNA: TGTGCCAGCAGCTTAAGGACAGGGATCGAGGAGCAGTACTTC
CDR3 protein: CASSLRTGIEEQYF

clone size: few
J gene: TRBJ2-7
D gene: TRBD1
V gene: TRBV18
CDR3 DNA: TGTGCCAGCTCACCGCTCGTACAGGGGGCGGACTACGAGCAGTACTTC
CDR3 protein: CASSPLVQGADYEQYF

clone size: .
J gene: TRBJ2-6
D gene: .
V gene: TRBV6-1
CDR3 DNA: TGTGCCAGCAGTGCAAGGGAGGTACCTGGGGCCAACGTCCTGACTTTC
CDR3 protein: CASSAREVPGANVLTF

clone size: .
J gene: TRBJ2-1
D gene: TRBD1
V gene: TRBV28
CDR3 DNA: TGTGCCAGCAGCGCGGGGACAGGGACCCATGAGCAGTTCTTC
CDR3 protein: CASSAGTGTHEQFF

clone size: .
J gene: TRBJ2-1
D gene: .
V gene: TRBV11-2
CDR3 DNA: TGTGCCAGCAGCTTAGACTACCTACCATACAATGAGCAGTTCTTC
CDR3 protein: CASSLDYLPYNEQFF

clone size: few
J gene: TRBJ2-3
D gene: .
V gene: TRBV30
CDR3 DNA: TGTGCCTGGAGTCTCAGGGGTGCAGATACGCAGTATTTT
CDR3 protein: CAWSLRGADTQYF

clone size: .
J gene: TRBJ1-1
D gene: .
V gene: TRBV7-9
CDR3 DNA: TGTGCCAGCAGCCTCTTTGCGGGGGGAAACACTGAAGCTTTCTTT
CDR3 protein: CASSLFAGGNTEAFF

clone size: .
J gene: TRBJ1-6
D gene: TRBD1
V gene: TRBV28
CDR3 DNA: TGTGCCAGCAGCCAGGGGACAGATTATTCACCCCTCCACTTT
CDR3 protein: CASSQGTDYSPLHF

clone size: few
J gene: TRBJ2-5
D gene: TRBD1
V gene: TRBV5-4
CDR3 DNA: TGTGCCAGCAGCGGGACAGGGTGGGAGAGGGGACGGGAGCGGACCCAGTACTTC
CDR3 protein: CASSGTGWERGRERTQYF

clone size: .
J gene: TRBJ1-4
D gene: .
V gene: TRBV6-1
CDR3 DNA: TGTGCCAGCAGTGAGCAGGACTATGAAAAACTGTTTTTT
CDR3 protein: CASSEQDYEKLFF

clone size: .
J gene: TRBJ1-5
D gene: TRBD1
V gene: TRBV2
CDR3 DNA: TGTGCCAGCAGTCCGGACAGGGTATCTCAGCCCCAGCATTTT
CDR3 protein: CASSPDRVSQPQHF

clone size: .
J gene: TRBJ2-7
D gene: .
V gene: TRBV30
CDR3 DNA: TGTGCCTGGTCTACGGGGATCTACGAGCAGTACTTC
CDR3 protein: CAWSTGIYEQYF

clone size: few
J gene: TRBJ1-2
D gene: .
V gene: TRBV7-2
CDR3 DNA: TGTGCCAGCAGCTCGACAGGCCCCTATGGCTACACCTTC
CDR3 protein: CASSSTGPYGYTF

clone size: few
J gene: TRBJ2-1
D gene: TRBD2
V gene: TRBV10-2
CDR3 DNA: TGCGCCAGCAGTGGCACCGGACTAGCGGGAGGCGAGCAGTTCTTC
CDR3 protein: CASSGTGLAGGEQFF

clone size: .
J gene: TRBJ2-7
D gene: .
V gene: TRBV6-5
CDR3 DNA: TGTGCCAGCAGTTACCGAGCTAGTAGGTCCTACGAGCAGTACTTC
CDR3 protein: CASSYRASRSYEQYF

clone size: .
J gene: TRBJ1-2
D gene: .
V gene: TRBV4-1
CDR3 DNA: TGCGCCAGCAGCCAAGGGTTACTTCACGGCTACACCTTC
CDR3 protein: CASSQGLLHGYTF

clone size: few
J gene: TRBJ2-1
D gene: TRBD2
V gene: TRBV6-5
CDR3 DNA: TGTGCCAGCACTCGCGGGAGCTTTGGTAATGAGCAGTTCTTC
CDR3 protein: CASTRGSFGNEQFF

clone size: few
J gene: TRBJ2-1
D gene: .
V gene: TRBV30
CDR3 DNA: TGTGCCTGGAGTCCCGGTTACAATGAGCAGTTCTTC
CDR3 protein: CAWSPGYNEQFF

clone size: few
J gene: TRBJ1-4
D gene: .
V gene: TRBV30
CDR3 DNA: TGTGCCTGGAGTACAGGCGAAAAACTGTTTTTT
CDR3 protein: CAWSTGEKLFF

clone size: few
J gene: TRBJ1-2
D gene: TRBD1
V gene: TRBV15
CDR3 DNA: TGTGCCACCAGCAGGGACAGGGATGGCTATGGCTACACCTTC
CDR3 protein: CATSRDRDGYGYTF

clone size: few
J gene: TRBJ2-3
D gene: .
V gene: TRBV11-2
CDR3 DNA: TGTGCCAGCAGCTTAGCGTGGGCCGCGTCAGATACGCAGTATTTT
CDR3 protein: CASSLAWAASDTQYF

clone size: few
J gene: TRBJ2-7
D gene: TRBD1
V gene: TRBV6-4
CDR3 DNA: TGTGCCAGCAGGGACAGGGGGCCCTTCACTACAGTTGCGGGACGAGATTACGAGCAGTACTTC
CDR3 protein: CASRDRGPFTTVAGRDYEQYF

clone size: few
J gene: TRBJ2-3
D gene: .
V gene: TRBV25-1
CDR3 DNA: TGTGCCAGCAGTGAATCCGGGAGCACAGATACGCAGTATTTT
CDR3 protein: CASSESGSTDTQYF

clone size: few
J gene: TRBJ2-5
D gene: .
V gene: TRBV7-9
CDR3 DNA: TGTGCCAGCAGCTTAGCAGTAGGTCTAGCGAACCGACAAGAGACCCAGTACTTC
CDR3 protein: CASSLAVGLANRQETQYF